This T cell receptor (beta chain) was captured by sequencing in a study of CD8+ T cells in alopecia areata (dated by TCRdb to between 2018 and 2020). Study-level background: Treated patients were enrolled in an open-label pilot trial of oral tofacitinib, 5 to 10 mg twice daily, for moderate-to-severe alopecia areata. Patients stayed on tofacitinib for 6 to 18 months and then had 6 months of follow-up off drug so that delayed response and recurrence could be assessed. In both human patients and the C3H/HeJ mouse model, the study applied high-throughput TCRbeta sequencing to look at T cell clonal expansion in alopecia areata. On the human side, TCRbeta sequencing was run on scalp tissue and on sorted CD4+ and CD8+ peripheral blood T cells from healthy controls and from alopecia areata patients with either patchy or totalis/universalis disease. Patients on tofacitinib were biopsied at baseline and after 4 and 24 weeks of treatment, and several of the patients also had a later scalp biopsy. Clonality in the scalp was compared among normal scalp (n=4), patchy alopecia areata scalp (n=8), and alopecia totalis/universalis scalp (n=8). RNA came from the PAXgene miRNA kit for fixed scalp, the miRNeasy kit for PBMCs, and the RNeasy kit for mouse skin. immunoSEQ multiplex PCR using 35 Vbeta forward primers and 13 Jbeta reverse primers was used to amplify TCRbeta CDR3 regions. Here is what the overall study found, with its caveats: Shared TCR sequences between patients were less evident than in mice, which may be partly attributable to HLA diversity in the patient population. Compared with normal scalp, lesional scalp had higher clonality and more expanded CD8+ clones, particularly in alopecia totalis/universalis, a pattern that suggests antigenic drive. Resident alphabeta T cells in normal human skin are also sequenced, complicating scalp TCR repertoire analysis, unlike mouse skin dominated by gammadelta T cells.

Interpreted using the paper, the time point label stands for: baseline before oral tofacitinib. Lesional scalp punch biopsies and peripheral blood were obtained from alopecia areata patients. PBMCs were isolated by density centrifugation and stained for CD3, CD4 and CD8, after which CD4+ and CD8+ T cells were sorted on a FACSAria. This clone was counted between two and nine times. Its antigen has not been determined. Nothing much larger sits one base from this clone, and base qualities are not available. The CDR3 goes from the cysteine to the phenylalanine over 17 residues. The sequence is cut down to CDR3 DNA, 51 bases in frame from base 1. CDR1 and CDR2 were assigned from the germline V gene as SGDLS and YYNGEE. At the junction V is shortened by 0 bases and J by 0 bases; bases outside the gene matches: 4. Library preparation used the immunoSEQ multiplex PCR assay. RNA was extracted from all samples and reverse transcribed into cDNA as template for TCR sequencing. First-strand cDNA was synthesized with SuperScript III using a 2:1 mix of oligo-dT and random hexamers. A synthetic immune receptor repertoire was used to measure amplification bias, and any remaining bias was corrected computationally. As for the authors' bioinformatics: After raw reads were preprocessed to remove errors, the CDR3 was defined following IMGT conventions as running from the conserved cysteine to phenylalanine. To get clonality, Shannon entropy was normalized by log2 of the number of productive unique TCRs and the result was subtracted from 1. CD4 or CD8 identity of scalp clones was inferred by cross-referencing scalp TCRbeta sequences with sorted blood CD4 and CD8 repertoires. Held by TCRdb, this immuneACCESS table contains in-frame sequences only and omits some clones. Under half of the omission traces to an unresolved V gene where checked; the cause of the rest is unknown. The V and J calls and clone size were taken over from that table, and D and trimming were inferred from the DNA. Present in this sample are roughly 170,000 clones, about 63% of which were seen just once. Together, the top ten hold 14% to 15% of the sample.

This TCR was recovered from a human donor with alopecia areata. The sequence links TRBV9 to TRBJ2-1, with 9 bases in between that match TRBD2. The input for sequencing was CD4+ T cells sorted from blood, taken at week 0. The CDR3 has the sequence CASSVASGTSSYNEQFF. In nucleotide form, the sequence is TGTGCCAGCAGCGTAGCTAGCGGGACGAGCTCCTACAATGAGCAGTTCTTC.